The sequence of this T cell receptor (beta chain) was determined in a study of shared clonotypes between healthy human individuals. Study-wide background: For every donor, three CD4 naive, three CD4 memory, two CD8 naive and one CD8 memory plates were used. Notes on the study in general: The study's rarefaction showed incomplete sorted-subset sequencing despite large depth.

In the case of this clone: What it binds is not known.

TCRdb's table, derived via immunoSEQ multiplex PCR, lists solely in-frame clones and lacks some. The profile covers a few million clones, with over 90% appearing a single time and about 0.41% taken by the ten largest. Adults of Caucasian background living in Nashville, Tennessee made up all donors. CDR3 length: 15 residues. CDR1 is SGHNT and CDR2 is YYREEE in the germline V gene (reference sequence). The ends were cut back, 0 bases at V and 4 bases at J, with 11 bases in the middle. Sequenced input: naive CD4+ T cells from PBMCs. The subset here: CD45RA+ positively selected. The receptor's source is a man between 18 and 29 years old in good health. Some clones in this sample may be carry-over from other donors' samples. The gene calls are TRBV5-4 and TRBJ2-1; D is ambiguous. Here the CDR3 reads CASSLGSETYNEQFF. For the CDR3, the DNA is TGTGCCAGCAGCTTGGGTTCGGAAACTTACAATGAGCAGTTCTTC. The complete variable domain, with remaining parts taken from reference TRBV5-4 and TRBJ2-1, reads ETGVTQSPTHLIKTRGQQVTLRCSSQSGHNTVSWYQQALGQGPQFIFQYYREEENGRGNFPPRFSGLQFPNYSSELNVNALELDDSALYLCASSLGSETYNEQFFGPGTRLTVL.